These T cell receptor beta chains were read from a single sample in a study of blood T cell repertoires in COVID-19. Sequencing was performed with immunoSEQ multiplex PCR; in TCRdb, only in-frame clones are kept and a portion is missing. The table lists some 280,000 clones, 75% to 90% of them singletons. Sequencing was done on a sample of peripheral blood. The receptors stem from a woman aged 55-75 years with acute or convalescent COVID-19. Both conserved end residues are part of each CDR3. Each record gives: clone size, D gene, J gene, V gene, CDR3 protein, CDR3 DNA. D genes are given only for firm matches. Clone size is given for some rows only: seen once, a few or many times, or a class if the clone is expanded.

>.|TRBD1|TRBJ1-2|TRBV28
CASSGGQTNYGYTF
TGTGCCAGCAGTGGGGGACAGACAAACTATGGCTACACCTTC
>.|TRBD1|TRBJ1-6|TRBV7-3
CASSLYAGGDSPLHF
TGTGCCAGCAGCTTATACGCAGGGGGAGATTCACCCCTCCACTTT
>.|.|TRBJ1-1|TRBV18
CASSPGRMNTEAFF
TGTGCCAGCTCACCAGGGAGGATGAACACTGAAGCTTTCTTT
>.|.|TRBJ2-2|TRBV7-6
CASTGTGGRAGELFF
TGTGCCAGCACGGGGACGGGGGGCCGAGCCGGGGAGCTGTTTTTT
>once|TRBD1|TRBJ2-1|TRBV14
CASSHRDRGIYEQFF
TGTGCCAGCAGCCACCGGGACAGGGGTATCTATGAGCAGTTCTTC
>.|.|TRBJ2-1|TRBV20-1
CSASLRGIAYNEQFF
TGCAGTGCTAGTCTGCGGGGAATCGCCTACAATGAGCAGTTCTTC
>.|.|TRBJ2-5|TRBV18
CASSPPRSGQETQYF
TGTGCCAGCTCACCCCCGCGCAGCGGACAAGAGACCCAGTACTTC
>once|TRBD1|TRBJ2-7|TRBV5-1
CASSWDSSYEQYF
TGCGCCAGCAGCTGGGACAGCTCCTACGAGCAGTACTTC
>.|TRBD2|TRBJ2-1|TRBV11-2
CASSPLTGGEFF
TGTGCCAGCAGCCCCCTAACCGGGGGGGAGTTCTTC
>.|.|TRBJ1-3|TRBV3-1/TRBV3-2
CASSQVSWGAISGNTIYF
TGTGCCAGCAGCCAAGTTTCTTGGGGAGCCATCTCTGGAAACACCATATATTTT
>.|TRBD2|TRBJ2-1|TRBV5-4
CASSLVPGGPNEQFF
TGTGCCAGCAGCTTGGTGCCGGGGGGGCCCAATGAGCAGTTCTTC
>once|.|TRBJ2-7|TRBV3-1/TRBV3-2
CASSPNGYEQYF
TGTGCCAGCAGCCCTAACGGTTACGAGCAGTACTTC
>.|TRBD1|TRBJ1-6|TRBV7-6
CASSRSTGDNSPLHF
TGTGCCAGCAGCCGATCGACAGGGGATAATTCACCCCTCCACTTT
>once|TRBD2|TRBJ2-1|TRBV9
CASSVFATSGYNEQFF
TGTGCCAGCAGCGTATTCGCGACTAGCGGGTACAATGAGCAGTTCTTC
>.|.|TRBJ1-2|TRBV18
CASSPLEGGNGYTF
TGTGCCAGCTCACCACTCGAGGGGGGGAACGGCTACACCTTC
>.|.|TRBJ1-2|TRBV2
CASRAGTSYGYTF
TGTGCCAGCAGAGCAGGGACTAGCTATGGCTACACCTTC
>once|.|TRBJ2-6|TRBV28
CASSSGPSGANVLTF
TGTGCCAGCAGTTCAGGGCCCTCTGGGGCCAACGTCCTGACTTTC
>.|TRBD1|TRBJ1-2|TRBV19
CASSMTGRYYGYTF
TGTGCCAGTAGCATGACAGGGAGGTATTATGGCTACACCTTC
>once|.|TRBJ1-4|TRBV5-1
CASSLGGPVVEKLFF
TGCGCCAGCAGCTTGGGGGGCCCGGTCGTTGAAAAACTGTTTTTT